The 30 T cell receptor beta chains below all came from one sample that was sequenced in a study of regulatory T cells in long-lasting Graves disease. The time point: persistent/refractory GD, antithyroid drugs over 5 years with positive TRAb. The TCR library was made from RNA extracted from PBMCs. Building of the TCR beta libraries involved iRepertoire HTBI primers and Arm-PCR of CDR3 regions. TCRdb reanalysed the multiplex PCR reads using MiXCR and keeps one entry per CDR3 protein. The data show 350,000 to 450,000 distinct CDR3 sequences, with roughly 24% seen just once and 25% to 30% held by the top ten. Sequencing was performed on peripheral blood mononuclear cells (PBMCs), taken when the disease was refractory, from a patient treated with antithyroid drugs. These TCRs come from a woman in her forties with Graves disease.

This clonotype was detected ten times or more. The chain combines TRBV24-1 with TRBJ2-5, with 7 positions matching TRBD1. The J segment lost 4 bases and the V segment lost 5 bases, leaving 9 bases of the junction unmatched. The CDR3 runs 15 residues. The germline V gene has CDR1 KGHDR and CDR2 SFDVKD. The CDR3 DNA reads as TGTGCCACCAGTGGCACAACAGGGGCGATAGAGACCCAGTACTTC. This codes for CATSGTTGAIETQYF.

This clonotype came up many times. The CDR3 bases are TGTGCCAGCAGCCACGGGACTAGGGTCTACGAGCAGTACTTC. Amino acid sequence: CASSHGTRVYEQYF. The chain joins TRBV12-3 or TRBV12-4 to TRBJ2-7; the match to TRBD2 covers 8 bases. V shed 6 bases and J 3 bases; nucleotides not matched to a gene: 7. This CDR3 has 14 residues.

V gene TRBV19 combines with J gene TRBJ2-5; TRBD2 aligns across 9 bases. CDR1 and CDR2 from the germline V gene are LNHDA and SQIVND (reference sequence). The length of the CDR3 is 17 residues. With 5 bases clipped from V and 1 base from J, the junction kept 11 bases outside the gene matches. DNA of the CDR3: TGTGCCAGTAGTGTCTCGACTAGCGGCTATACCCAAGAGACCCAGTACTTC. Its translation: CASSVSTSGYTQETQYF.

This clonotype was detected only a few times. The chain links TRBV7-9 to TRBJ2-5, with D tentatively TRBD1 or TRBD2 (6 bases each). The CDR3 has 12 amino acids. Germline CDR1 is SEHNR and CDR2 is FQNEAQ (reference sequence). V was shortened by 4 bases and J by 4 bases, with 7 bases between the two germline ends. CDR3 in DNA: TGTGCCAGCAGCTGGGGGGCAGAGACCCAGTACTTC. Translation gives CASSWGAETQYF.

The chain recombines TRBV3-1 with TRBJ1-4; tentatively, D is TRBD1 (6 bases). Germline values: CDR1 LGHDT, CDR2 YNNKEL (reference sequence). Trimming took off 4 bases at V and 7 bases at J, with 13 bases between the two ends. The CDR3 extends over 14 amino acids. The CDR3 sequence: CASSLSGVGEKLFF. The CDR3 nucleotides are TGTGCCAGCAGCCTATCAGGGGTGGGTGAAAAACTGTTTTTT. The full variable domain, rest sourced from reference TRBV3-1 and TRBJ1-4, is DTAVSQTPKYLVTQMGNDKSIKCEQNLGHDTMYWYKQDSKKFLKIMFSYNNKELIINETVPNRFSPKSPDKAHLNLHINSLELGDSAVYFCASSLSGVGEKLFFGSGTQLSVL.

The chain employs TRBV25-1 and TRBJ2-2; 7 bases are a match to TRBD2. Losses at the gene ends were 8 bases for V and 0 bases for J; bases not matched to a gene: 3. The CDR3 covers 14 residues. Germline CDR1 is MGHDK and CDR2 is SYGVNS. The CDR3 DNA follows: TGTGCCAGCGGAAGCGGGGCGAACACCGGGGAGCTGTTTTTT. As protein: CASGSGANTGELFF.

This chain uses TRBV6-1 with TRBJ2-5; no clear D gene. Germline-derived CDR1 and CDR2 are MNHNS and SASEGT. Deletions cut 10 bases from V and 4 bases from J, with 22 bases between. The CDR3 is 15 residues long. The CDR3 protein is CATALSGGIIETQYF. The CDR3 nucleotides read TGTGCCACCGCCCTCTCCGGTGGTATAATAGAGACCCAGTACTTC.

This clonotype was recorded a few times. J is TRBJ2-7 and V is TRBV6-5; D gene ambiguous. CDR3 size: 12 residues. The germline gives CDR1 MNHEY, CDR2 SVGAGI. Trimming pared 4 bases from V and 2 bases from J, leaving 6 bases between. The DNA of the CDR3 is TGTGCCAGCAGTTCTAACCCCTACGAGCAGTACTTC. This translates into CASSSNPYEQYF.

This clonotype was detected ten times or more. The V call is TRBV27, the J call TRBJ2-7, with D maybe TRBD1 (6 bases). The CDR3 consists of 13 residues. CDR1 is MNHEY and CDR2 is SMNVEV in the germline V gene (reference sequence). V lost 5 bases and J 4 bases, leaving 12 bases between the germline ends. CDR3 DNA: TGTGCCAGCAGTCACACACAGGGTTACGAGCAGTACTTC. Translating gives CASSHTQGYEQYF.

A few counts support this clonotype. The rearrangement joins TRBV5-6 to TRBJ2-2; 8 bases align to TRBD2. V was clipped by 1 base and J by 6 bases; unmatched bases: 5. The CDR3 contains 15 residues. Germline V lookup: CDR1 SGHDT, CDR2 YYEEEE. As DNA, the CDR3 is TGTGCCAGCAGCTTGTTTACTAGCGGTCCCGGGGAGCTGTTTTTT. As protein: CASSLFTSGPGELFF.

This clonotype was picked up one time. The chain joins TRBV28 to TRBJ2-1, with a tentative D call TRBD2 (6 bases). V was cut by 5 bases and J by 5 bases, with 16 bases left in between. The CDR3 is made up of 15 amino acids. Germline CDR1 reads MDHEN; CDR2 reads SYDVKM. The CDR3 loop reads CASSPLFTGDNEQFF. CDR3 nucleotides: TGTGCCAGCAGTCCCCTTTTTACGGGGGACAATGAGCAGTTCTTC.

The rearrangement uses TRBV6-4 and TRBJ2-3; D is unresolved. The CDR3 spans 11 residues. Between the trimmed V and J ends, which lost 5 bases and 5 bases, there was a span of 5 bases. Germline CDR1 and CDR2: MRHNA and SNTAGT. CDR3: CASSYQDTQYF. The DNA of the CDR3 is TGTGCCAGCAGTTATCAAGATACGCAGTATTTT.

With respect to this clonotype: A far larger clone is only one base removed, so a read error is likely. The chain links TRBV7-7 to TRBJ2-7; D ambiguous. This CDR3 has 13 amino acids. The germline V and J ends were trimmed by 5 bases and 3 bases, with 11 bases remaining between them. Per germline, CDR1 SSHAT and CDR2 FNYEAQ (reference sequence). DNA for the CDR3: TGTGCCAGCAGCCTCACTCAGGACTACGAGCAGTACTTC. As protein: CASSLTQDYEQYF.

The J gene is TRBJ2-5, the V gene TRBV5-6, with D tentatively TRBD1 or TRBD2 (5 bases each). The CDR3 is 13 amino acids. The germline V gene encodes CDR1 SGHDT and CDR2 YYEEEE. The V and J ends lost 5 bases and 5 bases respectively, with 13 bases between them. The CDR3 sequence is CASSRGVVETQYF. In nucleotides, the CDR3 is TGTGCCAGCAGTAGGGGAGTCGTCGAGACCCAGTACTTC.

This clonotype was detected a few times. This chain uses TRBV20-1 with TRBJ2-1, with 7 bases lining up with TRBD2. J gave up 4 bases and V 5 bases, and 8 bases lay outside the gene matches. CDR1 is DFQATT, CDR2 SNEGSKA, per germline (reference sequence). This CDR3 spans 14 amino acids. The CDR3 DNA follows: TGCAGTGCTGCGACGACTAGCCTATACAATGAGCAGTTCTTC. Its translation is CSAATTSLYNEQFF.

J is TRBJ2-7 and V is TRBV3-1, with 8 positions matching TRBD1. The CDR3 extends over 14 amino acids. The trim removed 3 bases at V and 2 bases at J, leaving 3 bases unmatched. CDR1 LGHDT and CDR2 YNNKEL come from the germline V gene (reference sequence). DNA for the CDR3: TGTGCCAGCAGCCACGGGACAGGAACCTACGAGCAGTACTTC. Translation gives CASSHGTGTYEQYF.

This clonotype appeared a single time. CDR3 DNA sequence: TGTGCCTGCCGGGACAGGGTCTCTGGGGCCAACGTCCTGACTTTC. This gives the protein CACRDRVSGANVLTF. This chain links TRBV2 with TRBJ2-6; the match to TRBD1 covers 9 bases. Germline V gene lookup returns CDR1 SNHLY and CDR2 FYNNEI. The CDR3 contains 15 residues. J gave up 0 bases and V 11 bases, and 5 bases lay outside the gene matches. The entire variable domain, with the rest obtained from reference TRBV2 and TRBJ2-6, is as follows: EPEVTQTPSHQVTQMGQEVILRCVPISNHLYFYWYRQILGQKVEFLVSFYNNEISEKSEIFDDQFSVERPDGSNFTLKIRSTKLEDSAMYFCACRDRVSGANVLTFGAGSRLTVL.

This clonotype was detected ten times or more. This rearrangement joins TRBV3-1 to TRBJ2-2, with D possibly being TRBD2 (7 bases). V dropped 10 bases and J dropped 6 bases, with 12 bases sitting between them. This CDR3 is 12 amino acids long. CDR1 and CDR2 (germline): LGHDT, YNNKEL (reference sequence). CDR3 bases: TGTGCCACAAGGCGGGGGCCCGGGGAGCTGTTTTTT. Protein product: CATRRGPGELFF.

There are a few counts of this clonotype. The chain joins TRBV9 to TRBJ1-4; possibly TRBD1 for D (6 bases). V lost 2 bases and J lost 8, with 16 bases in between. The CDR3 sequence is 15 residues long. Germline loops: CDR1 SGDLS, CDR2 YYNGEE. CDR3 region: CASSVQVGASEKLFF. The CDR3 DNA reads TGTGCCAGCAGCGTTCAGGTGGGGGCGAGCGAAAAACTGTTTTTT.

CDR3 DNA: TGCAGTGCTAGAGATTGGCGGGACGACACAGATACGCAGTATTTT. It translates to CSARDWRDDTDTQYF. This chain uses TRBV20-1 with TRBJ2-3, with D possibly matching TRBD2 (6 bases). Trimming took off 0 bases at V and 2 bases at J, with 12 bases between the two ends. The CDR3 contains 15 residues. CDR1 and CDR2 (germline): DFQATT, SNEGSKA (reference sequence).

The V call is TRBV2, the J call TRBJ2-3, with D unclear. Germline V CDR1 and CDR2: SNHLY, FYNNEI. Trimming took off 5 bases at V and 1 base at J, with 16 bases between the two ends. CDR3 length equals 16 residues. The CDR3 bases are TGTGCCAGCAGTTTTAGCCTGCGCCGGGGCACAGATACGCAGTATTTT. Translated, it gives CASSFSLRRGTDTQYF.

This clonotype has more than one count but fewer than ten. This rearrangement joins TRBV12-3 or TRBV12-4 to TRBJ1-3; D is unresolved. Trimming left V 4 bases short and J 0 bases short, with 10 bases between. The CDR3 loop spans 15 amino acids. CDR3 loop: CASSSRGISGNTIYF. As DNA, the CDR3 is TGTGCCAGCAGTTCGCGAGGGATCTCTGGAAACACCATATATTTT.

This clonotype was observed many times. The J gene is TRBJ2-7, the V gene TRBV20-1; TRBD2 might be the D (5 bases). Looked up from germline, CDR1 is DFQATT and CDR2 is SNEGSKA (reference sequence). Trimming stripped 4 bases from V and 0 bases from J, with 10 bases between. The CDR3 runs 13 residues. CDR3 sequence reads: CSATASYSYEQYF. The CDR3 coding sequence is TGCAGTGCTACAGCTAGCTACTCCTACGAGCAGTACTTC.

Regarding this clonotype: The junction and the germline gene differ at one end; a read error may be behind it. The chain combines TRBV11-3 with TRBJ2-2; 11 bases line up with TRBD2. CDR1 is SGHNT and CDR2 is YENEEA in the germline V gene. The CDR3 covers 16 residues. The DNA for the CDR3 is TGTGCCAGCAGGTCGGGACTAGCGGTAAACACCGGGAAGCTGTTTTTT. This translates into CASRSGLAVNTGKLFF.

The gene calls are TRBV2 and TRBJ2-2, with 8 bases identical to TRBD2. J lost 6 bases, V lost 0 bases, and 6 bases had no gene match. The CDR3 covers 16 residues. CDR1 and CDR2 (germline): SNHLY, FYNNEI. The chain's CDR3 is CASSEALLAVPGELFF. For the CDR3, the DNA is TGTGCCAGCAGTGAAGCGCTACTAGCGGTCCCCGGGGAGCTGTTTTTT. Combining the CDR3 with reference TRBV2 and TRBJ2-2 gives the whole variable domain EPEVTQTPSHQVTQMGQEVILRCVPISNHLYFYWYRQILGQKVEFLVSFYNNEISEKSEIFDDQFSVERPDGSNFTLKIRSTKLEDSAMYFCASSEALLAVPGELFFGEGSRLTVL.

This clonotype occurred many times. The V and J genes are TRBV28 and TRBJ1-5, with D maybe TRBD1 (6 bases). V lost 2 bases and J 6 bases, leaving 17 bases between the germline ends. The CDR3 has 16 residues. Germline V gene data show CDR1 as MDHEN and CDR2 as SYDVKM. The DNA of the CDR3 is TGTGCCAGCAGTTTAATTGGCAGGGGTTCTTTTCAGCCCCAGCATTTT. This codes for CASSLIGRGSFQPQHF.

The rearrangement joins TRBV2 to TRBJ2-3, with D unclear. In germline, CDR1 is SNHLY, CDR2 FYNNEI. The CDR3 is 17 residues long. The V end was cut by 2 bases, the J end by 2 bases, with 17 bases between. The CDR3 region has the DNA TGTGCCAGCAGTGAATCGCTAGTTCTCTTAAACACAGATACGCAGTATTTT. Protein sequence: CASSESLVLLNTDTQYF.

This clonotype was observed at least ten times. The chain combines TRBV11-1 with TRBJ2-7; D is ambiguous. The V gene lost 5 bases and the J gene lost 1 base, with 15 bases spanning the gap. CDR1 and CDR2 (germline): SGHAT, FQDESV (reference sequence). The CDR3 spans 15 residues. The CDR3 sequence: CASSPRRTASYEQYF. The CDR3 DNA is TGTGCCAGCAGCCCAAGGCGCACGGCGTCCTACGAGCAGTACTTC.

This clonotype was detected a few times. The chain uses TRBV7-9 and TRBJ2-2; 10 positions agree with TRBD1. The CDR3 runs to 17 residues. Germline CDR1 is SEHNR and CDR2 is FQNEAQ (reference sequence). Germline trimming cut 5 bases from V and 5 bases from J; bases unmatched to any gene: 11. CDR3 residues: CASSTSGTGDGTGELFF. The CDR3 DNA is TGTGCCAGCAGCACGTCCGGGACAGGGGACGGGACCGGGGAGCTGTTTTTT.

This clonotype was seen repeatedly, ten times or more. This chain uses TRBV15 with TRBJ1-2; D is uncertain. The germline V gene encodes CDR1 LNHNV and CDR2 YYDKDF (reference sequence). Trimming cost V 0 bases and J 5 bases, with 4 bases left between them. The CDR3 totals 12 residues. The CDR3 region is CATSRDRYGYTF. Written as DNA, the CDR3 is TGTGCCACCAGCAGAGACAGATATGGCTACACCTTC.